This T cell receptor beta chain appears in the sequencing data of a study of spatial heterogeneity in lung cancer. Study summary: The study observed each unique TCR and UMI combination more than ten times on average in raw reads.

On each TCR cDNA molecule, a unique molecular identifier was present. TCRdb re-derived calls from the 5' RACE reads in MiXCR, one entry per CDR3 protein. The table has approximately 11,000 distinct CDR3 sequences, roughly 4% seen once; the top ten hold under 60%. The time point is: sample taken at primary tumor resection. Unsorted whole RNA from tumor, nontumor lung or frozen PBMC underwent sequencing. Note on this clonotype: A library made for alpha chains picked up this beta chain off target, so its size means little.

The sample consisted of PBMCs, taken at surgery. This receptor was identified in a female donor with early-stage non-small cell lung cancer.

This chain's CDR3 is CASSLGTSGRLTGELFF. DNA of the CDR3: TGTGCCAGCAGCCTTGGGACTAGCGGGCGACTCACCGGGGAGCTGTTTTTT. The J gene is TRBJ2-2, the V gene TRBV7-3; TRBD2 matches at 12 bases. This CDR3 spans 17 amino acids. The germline gives CDR1 SGHTA, CDR2 FQGTGA. J lost 4 bases, V lost 5 bases, and 8 bases had no gene match.